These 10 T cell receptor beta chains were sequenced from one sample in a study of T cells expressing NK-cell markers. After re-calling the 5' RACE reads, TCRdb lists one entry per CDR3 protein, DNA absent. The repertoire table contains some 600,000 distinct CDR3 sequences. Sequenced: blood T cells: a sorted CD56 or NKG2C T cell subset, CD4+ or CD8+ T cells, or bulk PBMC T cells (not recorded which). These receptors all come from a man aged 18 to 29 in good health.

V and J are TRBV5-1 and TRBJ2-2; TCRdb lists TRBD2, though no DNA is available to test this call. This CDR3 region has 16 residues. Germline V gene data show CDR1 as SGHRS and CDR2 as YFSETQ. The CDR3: CASSRDRALNTGELFF. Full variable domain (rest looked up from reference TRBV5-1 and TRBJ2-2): KAGVTQTPRYLIKTRGQQVTLSCSPISGHRSVSWYQQTPGQGLQFLFEYFSETQRNKGNFPGRFSGRQFSNSRSEMNVSTLELGDSALYLCASSRDRALNTGELFFGEGSRLTVL.

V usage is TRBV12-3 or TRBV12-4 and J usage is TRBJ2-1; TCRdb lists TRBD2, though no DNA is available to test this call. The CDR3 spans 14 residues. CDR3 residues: CASSFMRAYNEQFF.

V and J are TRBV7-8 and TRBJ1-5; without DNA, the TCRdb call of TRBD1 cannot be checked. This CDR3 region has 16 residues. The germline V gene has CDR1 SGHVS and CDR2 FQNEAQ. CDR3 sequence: CASSLTRPPRDQPQHF.

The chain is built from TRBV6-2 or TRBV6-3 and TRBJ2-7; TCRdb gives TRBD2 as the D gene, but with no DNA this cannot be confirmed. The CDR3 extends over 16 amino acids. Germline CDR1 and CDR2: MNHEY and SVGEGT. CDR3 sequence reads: CASSQLTSGRAYEQYF.

CDR3: CSARDFLTSEHYEQYF. The chain has TRBV20-1 and TRBJ2-7; absent DNA, TCRdb's TRBD2 call cannot be checked. Per the germline V gene, CDR1 is DFQATT and CDR2 is SNEGSKA (reference sequence). The CDR3 runs 16 residues.

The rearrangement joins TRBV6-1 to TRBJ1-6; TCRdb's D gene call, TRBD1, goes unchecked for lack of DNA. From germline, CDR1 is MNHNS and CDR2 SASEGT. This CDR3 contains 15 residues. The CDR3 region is CASKTGAAYNSPLHF.

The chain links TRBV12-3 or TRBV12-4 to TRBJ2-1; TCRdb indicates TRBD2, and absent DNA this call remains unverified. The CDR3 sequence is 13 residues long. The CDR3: CASSLAMTSQQFF.

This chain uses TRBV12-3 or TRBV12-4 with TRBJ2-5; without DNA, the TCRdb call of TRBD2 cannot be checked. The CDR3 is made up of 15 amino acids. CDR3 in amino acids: CASSIRLAGTETQYF.

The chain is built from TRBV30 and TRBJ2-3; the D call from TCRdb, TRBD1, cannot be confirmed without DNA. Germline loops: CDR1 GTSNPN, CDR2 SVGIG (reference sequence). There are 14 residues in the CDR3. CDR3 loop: CAWGQGPNTDTQYF.

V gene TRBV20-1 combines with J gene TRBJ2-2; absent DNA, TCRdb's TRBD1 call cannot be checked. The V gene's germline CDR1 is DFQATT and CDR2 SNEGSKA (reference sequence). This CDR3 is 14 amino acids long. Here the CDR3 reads CSASGTVLSGELFF.